This TCR beta chain was identified in a study of T cell clonality in common variable immunodeficiency. CDR1 and CDR2 from the germline V gene are SGHNT and YENEEA. The CDR3 totals 13 residues. Deletions cut 4 bases from V and 1 base from J, with 7 bases between. CVID subjects had received replacement immunoglobulin for at least one year. Each donor provided roughly 5 to 8 ml of heparinized whole blood. Turning to this clone: Its target is unknown. Read sequence stops 3 residues before the CDR3 end, and the germline J gene provides the missing end.

Overall study findings and caveats: The cause of increased CVID clonality remains unclear without subpopulation sequencing. Shared TCRbeta clones were fewer between CVID subjects than controls. Common variable immunodeficiency TCR beta sequences reportedly had fewer deletions and N-nucleotide insertions.

The data were produced by immunoSEQ multiplex PCR, yet TCRdb's version contains in-frame clones alone and is incomplete. The sample has 30,000 to 40,000 clones, none seen only once. This sequence originates from a human donor with common variable immunodeficiency. The material sequenced was peripheral blood mononuclear cells. The chain joins TRBV11-3 to TRBJ2-5; perhaps TRBD1 as D (5 bases). Here the CDR3 reads CASSSDSQETQYF. The sequenced part of the CDR3 DNA is TGTGCCAGCAGCTCCGACAGCCAAGAGACC.